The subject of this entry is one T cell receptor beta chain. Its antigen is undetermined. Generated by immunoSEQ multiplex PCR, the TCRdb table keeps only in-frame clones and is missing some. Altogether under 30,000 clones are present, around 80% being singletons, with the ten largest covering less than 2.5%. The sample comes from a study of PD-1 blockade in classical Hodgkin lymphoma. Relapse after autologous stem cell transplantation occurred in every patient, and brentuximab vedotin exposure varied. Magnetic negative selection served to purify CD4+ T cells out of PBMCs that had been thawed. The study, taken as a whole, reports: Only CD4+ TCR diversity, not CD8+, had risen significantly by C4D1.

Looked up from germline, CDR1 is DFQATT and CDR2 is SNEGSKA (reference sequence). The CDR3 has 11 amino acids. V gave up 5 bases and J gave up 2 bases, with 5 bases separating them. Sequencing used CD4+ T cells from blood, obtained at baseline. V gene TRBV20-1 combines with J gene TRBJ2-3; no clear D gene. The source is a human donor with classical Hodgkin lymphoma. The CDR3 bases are TGCAGTGCTGAGCACACAGATACGCAGTATTTT. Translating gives CSAEHTDTQYF.